This T cell receptor beta chain is drawn from a study of metastatic and nonmetastatic thyroid tumors. Study information: Peripheral blood and tumor or nodule samples from malignant and benign thyroid patients were compared. Overall study results and limits: Within blood and tumor, benign nodules reportedly had significantly lower TCR beta diversity than malignant thyroid tumors did.

Every patient underwent thyroid surgery untreated. V was pared by 3 bases and J by 5 bases, with 10 bases between. The CDR3 sequence is 13 residues long. The germline V gene has CDR1 SGHTA and CDR2 FQGTGA. As processed by the authors: Building a distant-metastasis classifier for papillary thyroid cancer drew on CDR3 differences across clinicopathological groups. With MiXCR, TCRdb reprocessed the PCR reads. The V and J calls reflect TCRdb's pipeline rather than the authors' work. The table records around 29,000 clones, 20% to 25% of them present only once. This clone has a count of ten or more. Its antigen remains unidentified.

The sequencing sample was made of blood. This clonotype was sampled from a female donor with papillary thyroid cancer or a benign thyroid nodule (not recorded which). Some clones in this sample may be carry-over from other donors' samples. The chain couples TRBV7-3 to TRBJ2-5; D is unresolved. CDR3 loop: CASSFGPGETQYF. For the CDR3, the DNA is TGTGCCAGCAGCTTTGGACCCGGGGAGACCCAGTACTTC.